The 22 T cell receptor beta chains below all came from one sample that was sequenced in a study of blood T cell repertoires in COVID-19. Produced via immunoSEQ multiplex PCR; TCRdb's table is partial and in-frame only. The profile shows some 190,000 clones, about 88% of them singletons. The sequencing input was PBMCs or T cells enriched from blood (not recorded which). These receptors were taken from a woman in her thirties or forties in a cohort exposed to, infected with or recovered from COVID-19 (not recorded which).

The V and J genes are TRBV29-1 and TRBJ2-3; D is possibly TRBD2 (6 bases). Trimming left V 6 bases short and J 6 bases short, with 19 bases between. CDR3 size: 14 residues. Germline V lookup: CDR1 SQVTM, CDR2 ANQGSEA. The chain's CDR3 is CSVATRRGSDTQYF. CDR3 nucleotide sequence: TGCAGCGTGGCAACTAGGAGGGGATCGGATACGCAGTATTTT.

The rearrangement joins TRBV5-1 to TRBJ1-1; D is ambiguous. Germline loops: CDR1 SGHRS, CDR2 YFSETQ. The CDR3 consists of 16 residues. Between the trimmed V and J ends, which lost 4 bases and 4 bases, there was a span of 20 bases. The CDR3 region is CASSTREGAFATEAFF. The CDR3, as DNA: TGCGCCAGCAGCACCCGGGAGGGAGCGTTCGCCACTGAAGCTTTCTTT.

The V and J genes are TRBV27 and TRBJ1-2; TRBD1 is a possible D gene (5 bases). From germline, CDR1 is MNHEY and CDR2 SMNVEV (reference sequence). Trimming shortened V by 4 bases and J by 1 base, and 7 bases separated the two germline ends. The CDR3 is 13 residues long. DNA for the CDR3: TGTGCCAGCAGTTCCAGGGATAACTATGGCTACACCTTC. Translating gives CASSSRDNYGYTF.

The chain joins TRBV11-3 to TRBJ2-7, with D possibly matching TRBD2 (6 bases). Trimming took 4 bases from V and 3 from J, leaving 7 bases between them. Germline V gene sequence: CDR1 SGHNT, CDR2 YENEEA. The CDR3 runs 12 residues. CDR3: CASSSGLYEQYF. Written as DNA, the CDR3 is TGTGCCAGCAGCTCGGGACTCTACGAGCAGTACTTC.

This chain links TRBV7-2 with TRBJ2-1; 11 positions match TRBD2. Looked up from germline, CDR1 is SGHTA and CDR2 is FQGNSA. V gave up 5 bases and J gave up 6 bases; unmatched junction bases: 6. This CDR3 region has 15 residues. CDR3: CASSDIAGGPNEQFF. The CDR3 DNA sequence: TGTGCCAGCAGCGATATAGCGGGAGGGCCCAATGAGCAGTTCTTC. The entire variable domain, with the rest obtained from reference TRBV7-2 and TRBJ2-1, is as follows: GAGVSQSPSNKVTEKGKDVELRCDPISGHTALYWYRQSLGQGLEFLIYFQGNSAPDKSGLPSDRFSAERTGGSVSTLTIQRTQQEDSAVYLCASSDIAGGPNEQFFGPGTRLTVL.

This clone was detected once. The rearrangement uses TRBV6-2 or TRBV6-3 and TRBJ1-2; TRBD1 aligns across 9 bases. The CDR3 contains 15 residues. CDR1 MNHEY and CDR2 SVGEGT come from the germline V gene. Losses at the gene ends were 0 bases for V and 6 bases for J; bases not matched to a gene: 5. The CDR3 loop reads CASSYSGTGIDGYTF. The CDR3 DNA reads as TGTGCCAGCAGTTACTCCGGGACAGGGATTGATGGCTACACCTTC.

This clone was observed a single time. V usage is TRBV10-3 and J usage is TRBJ1-1; D is perhaps TRBD1 (6 bases). The CDR3 has 13 amino acids. Trimming stripped 10 bases from V and 2 bases from J, with 14 bases between. Germline CDR1 reads ENHRY; CDR2 reads SYGVKD. The CDR3 DNA reads TGTGCCAGTACAGGGAGGGGAAACACTGAAGCTTTCTTT. It specifies CASTGRGNTEAFF.

The chain links TRBV7-9 to TRBJ2-6; D is ambiguous. CDR3 length equals 15 residues. Between the trimmed V and J ends, which lost 3 bases and 0 bases, there was a span of 6 bases. Germline V gene data show CDR1 as SEHNR and CDR2 as FQNEAQ (reference sequence). CDR3 in amino acids: CASSFTVSGANVLTF. DNA of the CDR3: TGTGCCAGCAGCTTCACGGTCTCTGGGGCCAACGTCCTGACTTTC. Full variable domain (outside the CDR3, taken from reference TRBV7-9 and TRBJ2-6): DTGVSQNPRHKITKRGQNVTFRCDPISEHNRLYWYRQTLGQGPEFLTYFQNEAQLEKSRLLSDRFSAERPKGSFSTLEIQRTEQGDSAMYLCASSFTVSGANVLTFGAGSRLTVL.

The rearrangement joins TRBV6-2 or TRBV6-3 to TRBJ1-2; 9 bases are shared with TRBD1. The V segment lost 2 bases and the J segment 4 bases; nucleotides outside the gene matches: 5. The CDR3 spans 15 residues. The germline CDR1 and CDR2 sequences are MNHEY and SVGEGT. The CDR3 loop is CASSYGTGMTYGYTF. CDR3 coding DNA: TGTGCCAGCAGTTACGGGACAGGGATGACCTATGGCTACACCTTC.

This clone was counted between two and nine times. This chain links TRBV28 with TRBJ2-1; D is undetermined. V was trimmed by 6 bases and J by 9 bases, leaving 15 bases between them. This CDR3 has 13 amino acids. CDR1 and CDR2 from the germline V gene are MDHEN and SYDVKM. The DNA of the CDR3 is TGTGCCAGCAGCAATTTACAGCCCCTTGAGCAGTTCTTC. Its translation is CASSNLQPLEQFF.

The CDR3 nucleotides are TGCGCCAGCAGCTTGGCGGCCAGGGCGCGCGAGCAGTACTTC. This sequence encodes CASSLAARAREQYF. The V and J genes are TRBV5-1 and TRBJ2-7; D is perhaps TRBD1 (5 bases). This CDR3 is built from 14 residues. Trimming cost V 0 bases and J 6 bases, with 13 bases left between them. The germline V gene encodes CDR1 SGHRS and CDR2 YFSETQ. The variable domain in full, with the rest retrieved from reference TRBV5-1 and TRBJ2-7, is KAGVTQTPRYLIKTRGQQVTLSCSPISGHRSVSWYQQTPGQGLQFLFEYFSETQRNKGNFPGRFSGRQFSNSRSEMNVSTLELGDSALYLCASSLAARAREQYFGPGTRLTVT.

The chain has TRBV3-1 (or the pseudogene TRBV3-2) and TRBJ1-1; no definite D call. This CDR3 has 17 residues. V was clipped by 4 bases and J by 4 bases, with 22 bases between them. CDR1 and CDR2 from the germline V gene are LGHDT and YNNKEL (reference sequence). The CDR3 coding sequence is TGTGCCAGCAGCCCGAGCTACTCCGGGAACAGAGGCACTGAAGCTTTCTTT. It codes for CASSPSYSGNRGTEAFF.

This chain connects TRBV10-3 to TRBJ2-7; maybe TRBD2 (5 bases). This CDR3 is built from 14 residues. Germline V CDR1 and CDR2: ENHRY, SYGVKD. Trimming cost V 0 bases and J 9 bases, with 15 bases left between them. CDR3 sequence (DNA): TGTGCCATCAGTGAGTCGAACGGACTGGTTGTGCAGTACTTC. It is translated as CAISESNGLVVQYF.

The chain combines TRBV7-9 with TRBJ1-1, with 7 bases matching TRBD1. Germline V CDR1 and CDR2: SEHNR, FQNEAQ (reference sequence). The CDR3 sequence is 16 residues long. V shed 5 bases, J shed 5 bases, and the junction held 14 bases outside the gene matches. CDR3 region: CASSPRDSLKGTEAFF. In DNA form, the CDR3 reads TGTGCCAGCAGCCCTCGGGACAGCCTAAAAGGGACTGAAGCTTTCTTT.

This chain joins TRBV5-4 and TRBJ1-1; 11 nucleotides agree with TRBD1. V was pared by 2 bases and J by 3 bases, with 12 bases of the junction left unmatched. The germline V gene has CDR1 SGHNT and CDR2 YYREEE (reference sequence). The CDR3 is 18 residues long. The CDR3 DNA reads TGTGCCAGCAGCTTAAATTTACGGACAGGGGGCGCGTACACTGAAGCTTTCTTT. It encodes CASSLNLRTGGAYTEAFF.

The chain has TRBV14 and TRBJ2-4, with D possibly being TRBD1 (6 bases). Germline V CDR1 and CDR2: SGHDN, FVKESK. The CDR3 runs 14 residues. Trimming removed 5 bases at V and 5 bases at J, with 13 bases between. CDR3 DNA: TGTGCCAGCAGCTCCTGGGACACCCAAAACATTCAGTACTTC. Translated, it gives CASSSWDTQNIQYF.

This CDR3 is CASSLVILTYEQYF. CDR3 sequence (DNA): TGTGCCAGCAGCTTGGTGATCCTAACCTACGAGCAGTACTTC. V and J are TRBV5-8 and TRBJ2-7; the D is unclear. Trimming removed 0 bases from V and 2 bases from J, with 9 bases in between. Germline V gene data show CDR1 as SGHTS and CDR2 as YDEGEE. The CDR3 spans 14 residues.

This clone has more than one count but fewer than ten. This chain uses TRBV27 with TRBJ1-2, with 8 bases fitting TRBD1. The length of the CDR3 is 15 residues. The germline V gene has CDR1 MNHEY and CDR2 SMNVEV (reference sequence). V shed 3 bases and J 0 bases; nucleotides not matched to a gene: 3. The DNA of the CDR3 is TGTGCCAGCAGTTTCCACAGGGGGACTAACTATGGCTACACCTTC. Residues: CASSFHRGTNYGYTF.

The genes are TRBV10-3 and TRBJ1-1; a weak D match, TRBD1 (6 bases). This CDR3 is 16 amino acids long. The V end lost 3 bases, the J end lost 1 base, and 15 bases lay between the germline ends. Per the germline V gene, CDR1 is ENHRY and CDR2 is SYGVKD. The CDR3 nucleotides read TGTGCCATCAGTGAACGCCCAATGGGGGCGAACACTGAAGCTTTCTTT. Its protein product is CAISERPMGANTEAFF.

This clone was picked up one time. The chain employs TRBV5-4 and TRBJ1-1, with D maybe TRBD1 (6 bases). Trimming shortened V by 0 bases and J by 1 base, and 13 bases separated the two germline ends. The CDR3 runs 16 residues. Per germline, CDR1 SGHNT and CDR2 YYREEE (reference sequence). CDR3 sequence: CASSLGAGVGNTEAFF. The CDR3 DNA reads as TGTGCCAGCAGCTTGGGGGCAGGGGTTGGGAACACTGAAGCTTTCTTT.

The chain employs TRBV3-1 (or the pseudogene TRBV3-2) and TRBJ1-6; TRBD1 agrees at 7 bases. CDR1 is LGHDT and CDR2 is YNNKEL in the germline V gene (reference sequence). CDR3 length: 15 amino acids. Losses at the gene ends were 4 bases for V and 9 bases for J; bases not matched to a gene: 9. The CDR3 DNA is TGTGCCAGCAGCCCCACGACAGGGTTGTTTTCACCCCTCCACTTT. It yields the protein CASSPTTGLFSPLHF.

The chain couples TRBV10-3 to TRBJ2-7, with D possibly matching TRBD1 (5 bases). The CDR3 loop spans 15 amino acids. Germline assignment: CDR1 ENHRY and CDR2 SYGVKD. Between the trimmed V and J ends, which lost 4 bases and 0 bases, there was a span of 13 bases. The DNA of the CDR3 is TGTGCCATCAGTGCGCACAGGTGGGACTCCTACGAGCAGTACTTC. Amino acid sequence: CAISAHRWDSYEQYF.